This TCR beta chain is drawn from a study of blood T cell repertoires in COVID-19. Study details: Acute-phase and convalescent COVID-19 samples originated in the United States, Italy and Spain. Sources were T cells, B-cell-depleted T cells, or PBMCs; the material itself was cDNA or gDNA.

Per the authors' pipeline: The authors estimated nucleated cell counts from reference gene primer amplification. The assay was immunoSEQ multiplex PCR, and TCRdb's table has in-frame clones only and misses some. V and J calls and clone size are as listed in that table; D and trimming were resolved from the DNA. Found here are tens of thousands of clones, about 80% of them singletons; the top ten hold roughly 15%. The germline gives CDR1 LNHDA, CDR2 SQIVND (reference sequence). The CDR3 length is 13 residues. Trimming cost V 10 bases and J 0 bases, with 10 bases left between them. The chain couples TRBV19 to TRBJ1-3; D ambiguous. The TCR was taken from a human donor in a cohort sampled during active COVID-19. The sequencing input was peripheral blood. CDR3 DNA sequence: TGTGCCACTCGTCTGAGCTCTGGAAACACCATATATTTT. Translated: CATRLSSGNTIYF.